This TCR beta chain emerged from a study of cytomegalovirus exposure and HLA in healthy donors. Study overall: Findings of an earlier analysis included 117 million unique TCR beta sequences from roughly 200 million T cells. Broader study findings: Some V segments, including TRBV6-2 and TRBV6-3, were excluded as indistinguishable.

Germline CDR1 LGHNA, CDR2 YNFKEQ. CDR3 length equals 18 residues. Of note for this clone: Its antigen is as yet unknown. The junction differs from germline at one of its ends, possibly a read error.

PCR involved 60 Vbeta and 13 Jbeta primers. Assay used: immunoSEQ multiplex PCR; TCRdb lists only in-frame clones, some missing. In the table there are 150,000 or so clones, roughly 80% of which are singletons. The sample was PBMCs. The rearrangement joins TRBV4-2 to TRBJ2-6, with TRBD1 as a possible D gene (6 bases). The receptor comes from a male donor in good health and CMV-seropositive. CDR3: CASSPGDRSGSGANGLTF. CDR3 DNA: TGTGCCAGCAGCCCCGGAGACAGGTCCGGCTCTGGGGCCAACGGCCTGACTTTC.